One and the same sample provided the 10 T cell receptor beta chains below, sequenced in a study of cytomegalovirus exposure and HLA in healthy donors. Amplification used 60 Vbeta primers and 13 Jbeta primers. TCRdb's copy holds only in-frame clones and misses some; the assay was immunoSEQ multiplex PCR. This table has 150,000 to 200,000 clones, around four fifths appearing once. The source material was PBMCs. Receptors originate from a man between 18 and 29 years old in good health and CMV-seronegative.

This rearrangement joins TRBV11-2 to TRBJ1-1; perhaps TRBD1 as D (5 bases). V lost 1 base, J lost 4 bases, and 7 bases lay in between. Germline V gives CDR1 SGHAT, CDR2 FQNNGV. CDR3 length: 13 amino acids. CDR3: CASSLGRATEAFF. CDR3 sequence (DNA): TGTGCCAGCAGCTTAGGCAGGGCCACTGAAGCTTTCTTT.

About this clone: The same CDR3 can be traced to other DNA sequences in this sample. The chain combines TRBV10-3 with TRBJ2-7; D is perhaps TRBD1 (6 bases). The germline CDR1 and CDR2 sequences are ENHRY and SYGVKD. This CDR3 is built from 13 residues. Trimming cost V 10 bases and J 0 bases, with 13 bases left between them. The CDR3 sequence is CATTGLGSYEQYF. In DNA, the CDR3 is TGTGCCACGACAGGCCTCGGCTCCTACGAGCAGTACTTC.

J is TRBJ2-1 and V is TRBV7-9, with D perhaps matching TRBD2 (6 bases). CDR3 length: 13 residues. The V gene's germline CDR1 is SEHNR and CDR2 FQNEAQ (reference sequence). With 7 bases removed from V and 9 bases from J, the gap between germline ends came to 16 bases. The CDR3 spells CASTPPKGGEQFF. The CDR3 nucleotides are TGTGCCAGCACCCCCCCGAAGGGAGGTGAGCAGTTCTTC.

The chain is built from TRBV5-1 and TRBJ2-3, with D possibly TRBD2 on 5 matching bases. This CDR3 spans 18 amino acids. V dropped 0 bases and J dropped 1 base, with 18 bases sitting between them. The V gene's germline CDR1 is SGHRS and CDR2 YFSETQ. CDR3 sequence reads: CASSLESPAGLGTDTQYF. The CDR3 DNA reads as TGCGCCAGCAGCTTGGAGAGCCCGGCGGGTCTTGGCACAGATACGCAGTATTTT. Using reference TRBV5-1 and TRBJ2-3 for the parts outside the CDR3, the full variable domain is KAGVTQTPRYLIKTRGQQVTLSCSPISGHRSVSWYQQTPGQGLQFLFEYFSETQRNKGNFPGRFSGRQFSNSRSEMNVSTLELGDSALYLCASSLESPAGLGTDTQYFGPGTRLTVL.

The J gene is TRBJ1-1, the V gene TRBV9; D unresolved. V gave up 2 bases and J gave up 5 bases, with 16 bases separating them. This CDR3 spans 15 amino acids. Germline loops: CDR1 SGDLS, CDR2 YYNGEE. The CDR3: CASSVGRETGTEAFF. Here the CDR3 DNA reads TGTGCCAGCAGCGTGGGAAGGGAGACGGGAACTGAAGCTTTCTTT.

The rearrangement uses TRBV2 and TRBJ2-2; 12 nucleotides agree with TRBD2. CDR3 length: 20 amino acids. CDR1 SNHLY and CDR2 FYNNEI come from the germline V gene. After removal of 6 bases from V and 1 base from J, the junction contained 15 bases not matched to a gene. The CDR3 here is CASRWTSGISPSKNTGELFF. The CDR3 region has the DNA TGTGCCAGCAGATGGACTAGCGGGATCTCTCCATCAAAGAACACCGGGGAGCTGTTTTTT.

The count of this clone is one. This chain connects TRBV25-1 to TRBJ1-5; D gene unclear. Germline V gene lookup returns CDR1 MGHDK and CDR2 SYGVNS. Trimming cost V 1 base and J 2 bases, with 9 bases left between them. CDR3 length equals 15 residues. CDR3 sequence (DNA): TGTGCCAGCAGTGAATCCGGGATACGCAATCAGCCCCAGCATTTT. Translated, it gives CASSESGIRNQPQHF.

V usage is TRBV2 and J usage is TRBJ2-1; 15 bases are shared with TRBD2. CDR3 size: 14 residues. Trimming took 7 bases from V and 9 from J; bases not matched to a gene: 4. Germline V gives CDR1 SNHLY, CDR2 FYNNEI. The CDR3 region has the DNA TGTGCCAGCAAACCGGGACTAGCGGGAGGTGAGCAGTTCTTC. Translating gives CASKPGLAGGEQFF.

The V gene is TRBV10-3, the J gene TRBJ1-2; 7 nucleotides agree with TRBD1. This CDR3 spans 15 amino acids. Germline V lookup: CDR1 ENHRY, CDR2 SYGVKD. Trimming at V came to 0 bases and at J to 6 bases, leaving 7 bases not matched to a gene. The CDR3 here is CAISESKATGDGYTF. CDR3 DNA sequence: TGTGCCATCAGTGAGTCGAAAGCAACAGGGGATGGCTACACCTTC.

V usage is TRBV6-1 and J usage is TRBJ2-1; no firm D call. CDR1 and CDR2 (germline): MNHNS, SASEGT. This CDR3 comprises 15 residues. Trimming removed 4 bases at V and 0 bases at J, with 10 bases between. CDR3 nucleotides: TGTGCCAGCAGTGCCCGCACTTACTCCTACAATGAGCAGTTCTTC. This translates into CASSARTYSYNEQFF.